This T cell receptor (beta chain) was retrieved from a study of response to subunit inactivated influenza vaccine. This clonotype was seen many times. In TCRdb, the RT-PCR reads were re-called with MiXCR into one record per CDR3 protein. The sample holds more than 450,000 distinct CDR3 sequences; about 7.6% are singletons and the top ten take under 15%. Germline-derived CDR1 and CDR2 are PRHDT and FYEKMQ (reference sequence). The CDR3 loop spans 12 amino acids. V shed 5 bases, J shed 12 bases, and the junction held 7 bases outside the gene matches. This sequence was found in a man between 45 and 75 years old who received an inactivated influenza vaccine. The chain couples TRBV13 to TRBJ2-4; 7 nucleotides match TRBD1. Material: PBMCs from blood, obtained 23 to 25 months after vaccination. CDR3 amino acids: CASSEMGQSQYF. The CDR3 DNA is TGTGCCAGCAGCGAGATGGGACAGTCTCAGTACTTC.